Shown below are 18 T cell receptor beta chains from a single sample sequenced in a study of T cell repertoires in cytomegalovirus infection. TCRdb re-analysed the reads in MiXCR, keeping a single row per CDR3 protein. The table includes over 95,000 distinct CDR3 sequences, around 30% detected once. Their target antigens are unknown. Sequencing was performed on CD8+ T cells from cultured PBMCs, taken from culture after CMV antigen stimulation. All receptors derive from a human donor in good health (CMV status not recorded). Some clones in this sample may be carry-over from other donors' samples.

Here the CDR3 reads CASSEALFGQGEQYF. The CDR3 region has the DNA TGTGCCAGCAGTGAAGCGCTTTTCGGGCAGGGCGAGCAGTACTTC. The chain carries TRBV2 and TRBJ2-7; possible D gene TRBD1, 5 bases. In germline, CDR1 is SNHLY, CDR2 FYNNEI. This CDR3 is built from 15 residues. V was cut by 0 bases and J by 6 bases, with 15 bases left in between. The full variable domain, with the rest looked up from reference TRBV2 and TRBJ2-7, is EPEVTQTPSHQVTQMGQEVILRCVPISNHLYFYWYRQILGQKVEFLVSFYNNEISEKSEIFDDQFSVERPDGSNFTLKIRSTKLEDSAMYFCASSEALFGQGEQYFGPGTRLTVT.

The chain employs TRBV6-1 and TRBJ2-7; 7 nucleotides agree with TRBD1. With V trimmed by 7 bases and J by 3 bases, 15 bases remained unmatched. The CDR3 has 16 amino acids. Per the germline V gene, CDR1 is MNHNS and CDR2 is SASEGT. Written as DNA, the CDR3 is TGTGCCAGCACCAAAAATTACGACAGGGAGAACTACGAGCAGTACTTC. Translating it yields CASTKNYDRENYEQYF.

The chain has TRBV7-2 and TRBJ1-4; D is undetermined. The germline CDR1 and CDR2 sequences are SGHTA and FQGNSA. V lost 5 bases, J lost 8 bases, and 12 bases lay in between. The CDR3 has 13 residues. CDR3: CASSAGTREKLFF. The CDR3 nucleotides read TGTGCCAGCAGCGCGGGAACCCGCGAAAAACTGTTTTTT.

There are many counts of this clonotype. The rearrangement uses TRBV7-8 and TRBJ1-5, with D possibly being TRBD1 (6 bases). Germline values: CDR1 SGHVS, CDR2 FQNEAQ. The CDR3 covers 14 residues. V lost 5 bases and J 8 bases, leaving 16 bases between the germline ends. The CDR3 reads CASSPDRRWEPQHF. The CDR3 bases are TGTGCCAGCAGCCCGGACAGACGGTGGGAGCCCCAGCATTTT.

The V call is TRBV7-6, the J call TRBJ2-7, with D perhaps TRBD2 (5 bases). V was pared by 6 bases and J by 0 bases, with 15 bases between. This CDR3 region has 15 residues. Per germline, CDR1 SGHVS and CDR2 FNYEAQ. This chain's CDR3 is CASSEEVGLSYEQYF. The CDR3 DNA follows: TGTGCCAGCAGTGAGGAGGTTGGACTCTCCTACGAGCAGTACTTC. Full variable domain (rest looked up from reference TRBV7-6 and TRBJ2-7): GAGVSQSPRYKVTKRGQDVALRCDPISGHVSLYWYRQALGQGPEFLTYFNYEAQQDKSGLPNDRFSAERPEGSISTLTIQRTEQRDSAMYRCASSEEVGLSYEQYFGPGTRLTVT.

The chain recombines TRBV25-1 with TRBJ1-2; D is ambiguous. This CDR3 spans 13 amino acids. The germline gives CDR1 MGHDK, CDR2 SYGVNS. Trimming left V 0 bases short and J 5 bases short, with 7 bases between. The CDR3 DNA sequence: TGTGCCAGCAGTGAATATAAAGGATATGGCTACACCTTC. This encodes CASSEYKGYGYTF.

This clonotype was seen many times. The CDR3 loop reads CASSQIQLTYNEQFF. CDR3 bases: TGTGCCAGCAGCCAAATCCAACTAACCTACAATGAGCAGTTCTTC. V gene TRBV4-2 combines with J gene TRBJ2-1; D call uncertain. Germline V gene sequence: CDR1 LGHNA, CDR2 YNFKEQ. The CDR3 totals 15 residues. V lost 2 bases, J lost 2 bases, and 10 bases lay in between.

This clonotype was seen at least ten times. The chain couples TRBV28 to TRBJ2-6; D remains ambiguous. Per germline, CDR1 MDHEN and CDR2 SYDVKM. The CDR3 runs 16 residues. The V gene lost 3 bases and the J gene lost 0 bases, with 9 bases spanning the gap. This CDR3 reads CASSFGESSGANVLTF. The CDR3, as DNA: TGTGCCAGCAGTTTCGGCGAGAGCTCTGGGGCCAACGTCCTGACTTTC.

V is TRBV5-1 and J is TRBJ2-5, with D perhaps assigned TRBD1 or TRBD2 (5 bases each). V lost 4 bases, J lost 1 base, and 8 bases lay in between. Germline lookup yields CDR1 SGHRS and CDR2 YFSETQ. The CDR3 sequence is 13 residues long. Here the CDR3 reads CASSPGPQETQYF. Here the CDR3 DNA reads TGCGCCAGCAGCCCGGGACCCCAAGAGACCCAGTACTTC.

This clonotype has more than one count but fewer than ten. J is TRBJ2-1 and V is TRBV7-9; 7 bases map to TRBD1. The germline gives CDR1 SEHNR, CDR2 FQNEAQ (reference sequence). This CDR3 spans 15 amino acids. The J segment lost 1 base and the V segment lost 5 bases, leaving 5 bases of the junction unmatched. CDR3 sequence reads: CASSPQGRSYNEQFF. The CDR3 region has the DNA TGTGCCAGCAGCCCACAGGGGCGTTCCTACAATGAGCAGTTCTTC.

The rearrangement links TRBV7-9 to TRBJ2-7; D ambiguous. The germline CDR1 and CDR2 sequences are SEHNR and FQNEAQ (reference sequence). This CDR3 spans 13 amino acids. V gave up 8 bases and J gave up 6 bases, with 17 bases separating them. In nucleotides, the CDR3 is TGTGCCAGCTTTGGGCCCTCCCGAGGCGAGCAGTACTTC. Its protein is CASFGPSRGEQYF.

The V and J genes are TRBV6-2 or TRBV6-3 and TRBJ2-7, with D perhaps TRBD1 (5 bases). Germline CDR1 is MNHEY and CDR2 is SVGEGT. The CDR3 covers 17 residues. The ends were cut back, 2 bases at V and 3 bases at J, with 20 bases in the middle. The CDR3 reads CASSYGADLFFLYEQYF. In nucleotides, the CDR3 is TGTGCCAGCAGTTACGGGGCGGACCTTTTTTTCCTCTACGAGCAGTACTTC.

In this sample, this clonotype turned up many times. The V and J genes are TRBV7-8 and TRBJ2-1, with D unresolved. Germline V lookup: CDR1 SGHVS, CDR2 FQNEAQ. The CDR3 runs to 15 residues. With 5 bases removed from V and 4 bases from J, the gap between germline ends came to 15 bases. CDR3 region: CASSPWALEYNEQFF. In nucleotides, the CDR3 is TGTGCCAGCAGCCCATGGGCGCTAGAATACAATGAGCAGTTCTTC.

This chain links TRBV6-2 or TRBV6-3 with TRBJ2-1; 9 bases align to TRBD1. The germline V gene encodes CDR1 MNHEY and CDR2 SVGEGT. This CDR3 is 14 amino acids long. The trim removed 7 bases at V and 15 bases at J, leaving 16 bases unmatched. CDR3 sequence: CASTSGTGTMDRFF. The CDR3 nucleotides are TGTGCCAGCACCTCTGGGACAGGGACAATGGACCGGTTCTTC.

This clonotype was found a few times. The chain has TRBV6-2 or TRBV6-3 and TRBJ2-7; TRBD1 matches 8 bases. From germline, CDR1 is MNHEY and CDR2 SVGEGT. The ends lost 2 bases at V and 2 bases at J; junction bases unmatched: 5. This CDR3 region has 15 residues. The chain's CDR3 is CASSYGDRTTYEQYF. The DNA for the CDR3 is TGTGCCAGCAGTTACGGGGACAGGACGACCTACGAGCAGTACTTC.

This clonotype turned up a few times. The chain uses TRBV15 and TRBJ2-1; 8 bases map to TRBD1. J lost 5 bases, V lost 6 bases, and 12 bases had no gene match. This CDR3 contains 16 residues. The germline V gene has CDR1 LNHNV and CDR2 YYDKDF (reference sequence). Here the CDR3 reads CATRVNRGETHNEQFF. In DNA, the CDR3 is TGTGCCACCAGGGTTAACAGGGGGGAGACCCACAATGAGCAGTTCTTC.

Ten or more counts support this clonotype. The genes are TRBV12-3 or TRBV12-4 and TRBJ2-2; D gene uncertain. V was trimmed by 6 bases and J by 4 bases, leaving 15 bases between them. The CDR3 extends over 15 amino acids. CDR3: CASSPRPGFTGELFF. The CDR3 bases are TGTGCCAGCAGCCCCCGGCCCGGGTTCACCGGGGAGCTGTTTTTT.

Here the CDR3 reads CASSDGQFFQPQHF. The CDR3 nucleotides read TGTGCCAGCAGTGATGGACAGTTCTTTCAGCCCCAGCATTTT. The gene calls are TRBV2 and TRBJ1-5, with TRBD1 as a possible D gene (6 bases). Germline values: CDR1 SNHLY, CDR2 FYNNEI. The V gene lost 3 bases and the J gene lost 6 bases, with 12 bases spanning the gap. The CDR3 extends over 14 amino acids.